The T cell receptor beta chain under discussion was sequenced for a study of naive and memory T cell subsets. Study findings and constraints: No ground truth validated the naive and memory repertoire findings.

The beta constant-region primer was an equimolar mix of two oligonucleotides covering TRBC1 and TRBC2. Ligated cDNA was amplified by four rounds of PCR with nested alpha and beta constant-region primers and SP2. MiXCR was run by TCRdb on the UMI-ligation and nested PCR reads, yielding one entry per CDR3 protein. The top ten hold 1.2% of the sample, which has 80,000 or so distinct CDR3 sequences, over 8.5% seen once. Comments on this clonotype: Its antigen is currently unknown.

Germline V gene lookup returns CDR1 SNHLY and CDR2 FYNNEI. The CDR3 contains 13 residues. The V and J ends lost 7 bases and 6 bases respectively, with 14 bases between them. The rearrangement links TRBV2 to TRBJ2-3, with D possibly matching TRBD2 (6 bases). The origin of this receptor is a human donor in good health. The sequenced material came from naive CD8+ T cells from blood. CDR3 sequence: CASIGGAADTQYF. The CDR3 DNA sequence: TGTGCCAGCATCGGGGGAGCAGCCGATACGCAGTATTTT.